Each of the 22 T cell receptor beta chains below was sequenced from the same sample in a study of cytomegalovirus exposure and HLA in healthy donors. The PCR had 60 Vbeta and 13 Jbeta primers. Produced via immunoSEQ multiplex PCR; TCRdb's table is partial and in-frame only. Of 110,000 or so clones listed, roughly three quarters are singletons. Sequenced material: PBMCs. The receptors here all came from a woman aged 50 to 60 in good health and CMV-seropositive.

Turning to this clone: One junction end does not reproduce the germline sequence, and a read error may be involved. The same CDR3 also results from other DNA sequences found in this sample. This chain links TRBV6-5 with TRBJ2-5; TRBD1 matches 9 bases. Germline CDR1 and CDR2: MNHEY and SVGAGI. The CDR3 spans 15 residues. CDR3: CASSLGQGGLQTQYF. The CDR3 DNA sequence: TGCGCCAGCAGCCTGGGACAGGGCGGCCTACAGACCCAGTACTTC.

The chain employs TRBV7-2 and TRBJ1-5; D possibly corresponds to TRBD1 (6 bases). Trimming removed 5 bases from V and 7 bases from J, with 15 bases in between. This CDR3 spans 14 amino acids. Germline assignment: CDR1 SGHTA and CDR2 FQGNSA. The CDR3 here is CASSLTGMGQPQHF. The CDR3 region has the DNA TGTGCCAGCAGCCTCACAGGGATGGGGCAGCCCCAGCATTTT.

This clone has more than one count but fewer than ten. The rearrangement uses TRBV5-6 and TRBJ2-1; D unresolved. CDR1 and CDR2 from the germline V gene are SGHDT and YYEEEE. The V gene lost 3 bases and the J gene lost 4 bases, with 5 bases spanning the gap. This CDR3 region has 12 residues. The CDR3 DNA is TGTGCCAGCAGCTCTCGGTACAATGAGCAGTTCTTC. This sequence encodes CASSSRYNEQFF.

The J gene is TRBJ1-3, the V gene TRBV5-4, with TRBD1 identical over 7 bases. Germline values: CDR1 SGHNT, CDR2 YYREEE (reference sequence). CDR3 size: 13 residues. With 6 bases clipped from V and 7 bases from J, the junction kept 7 bases outside the gene matches. CDR3 in amino acids: CASTRTGGNTIYF. CDR3 sequence (DNA): TGTGCCAGCACCCGGACAGGAGGGAACACCATATATTTT. The full variable domain, completed using reference TRBV5-4 and TRBJ1-3, is ETGVTQSPTHLIKTRGQQVTLRCSSQSGHNTVSWYQQALGQGPQFIFQYYREEENGRGNFPPRFSGLQFPNYSSELNVNALELDDSALYLCASTRTGGNTIYFGEGSWLTVV.

This rearrangement joins TRBV5-8 to TRBJ1-3; D might be TRBD1 (5 bases). The CDR3 runs 12 residues. V lost 2 bases and J 9 bases, leaving 9 bases between the germline ends. CDR1 SGHTS and CDR2 YDEGEE come from the germline V gene. CDR3 sequence reads: CASSFPGGTIYF. CDR3 DNA sequence: TGTGCCAGCAGCTTCCCCGGGGGCACCATATATTTT.

The V call is TRBV4-1, the J call TRBJ2-3; 15 positions agree with TRBD2. The V gene end was trimmed by 4 bases and the J gene end by 3 bases; junction bases not matched to a gene: 8. The CDR3 is 18 residues long. Germline V lookup: CDR1 MGHRA, CDR2 YSYEKL. For the CDR3, the DNA is TGCGCCAGCAGCCGCGGACTAGCGGGGGGGCCTAGGACAGATACGCAGTATTTT. Encoded protein: CASSRGLAGGPRTDTQYF.

This chain joins TRBV9 and TRBJ1-3; D is possibly TRBD1 (5 bases). CDR3 length: 14 amino acids. Looked up from germline, CDR1 is SGDLS and CDR2 is YYNGEE. The V end lost 3 bases, the J end lost 1 base, and 8 bases lay between the germline ends. The CDR3, as DNA: TGTGCCAGCAGCGACGACAGTTCTGGAAACACCATATATTTT. Its translation: CASSDDSSGNTIYF.

The CDR3 DNA reads as TGTGCCAGCAGCAGGACAGGGGGAAACACTGAAGCTTTCTTT. Residues: CASSRTGGNTEAFF. The chain has TRBV7-3 and TRBJ1-1, with TRBD1 matching 10 bases. The junction had 2 bases not matched to a gene; V was cut back by 5 bases and J by 2 bases. The germline gives CDR1 SGHTA, CDR2 FQGTGA. CDR3 length equals 14 residues.

The chain uses TRBV7-4 and TRBJ2-1, with a possible D match to TRBD2 (6 bases). The germline gives CDR1 SGHVT, CDR2 SQSDAQ. V gave up 5 bases and J gave up 15 bases, with 23 bases separating them. CDR3 length: 14 amino acids. The chain's CDR3 is CASSEAGGRPRAFF. The CDR3 DNA follows: TGTGCCAGCAGCGAAGCGGGCGGCAGACCTAGGGCGTTCTTC.

Remarks on this clone: At one end, the junction sequence differs from germline, possibly due to a read error. The chain carries TRBV7-9 and TRBJ2-3, with D unclear. Germline V gene lookup returns CDR1 SEHNR and CDR2 FQNEAQ (reference sequence). The CDR3 is 12 residues long. In DNA form, the CDR3 reads TGTTCCAGCAGCTCAATCACAGATACGCAGTATTTT. It yields the protein CSSSSITDTQYF.

The V and J genes are TRBV19 and TRBJ2-1; unclear D gene. The V gene lost 7 bases and the J gene lost 6 bases, with 16 bases spanning the gap. Germline CDR1 reads LNHDA; CDR2 reads SQIVND (reference sequence). The CDR3 extends over 14 amino acids. Written as DNA, the CDR3 is TGTGCCAGTACGGTAGTATACCCCGGCAATGAGCAGTTCTTC. Residues: CASTVVYPGNEQFF.

The rearrangement joins TRBV7-2 to TRBJ1-6, with no clear D. The V end was cut by 5 bases, the J end by 17 bases, with 19 bases between. The CDR3 loop spans 13 amino acids. CDR1 SGHTA and CDR2 FQGNSA come from the germline V gene. The CDR3: CASSPQLGNLFHF. The CDR3 DNA is TGTGCCAGCAGCCCCCAACTAGGGAATTTATTCCACTTT.

The chain employs TRBV7-8 and TRBJ1-4; a possible D gene is TRBD1 (5 bases). The CDR3 spans 14 residues. Germline assignment: CDR1 SGHVS and CDR2 FQNEAQ. V lost 5 bases and J 6 bases, leaving 13 bases between the germline ends. The CDR3 sequence is CASSPDSGHEKLFF. CDR3 bases: TGTGCCAGCAGCCCCGACAGTGGTCATGAAAAACTGTTTTTT.

The chain couples TRBV27 to TRBJ2-7; 10 bases fit TRBD2. Germline V gene sequence: CDR1 MNHEY, CDR2 SMNVEV (reference sequence). Losses at the gene ends were 6 bases for V and 3 bases for J; bases not matched to a gene: 8. The CDR3 is made up of 15 amino acids. The CDR3 loop is CASSPQAGGGYEQYF. The CDR3 region has the DNA TGTGCCAGCAGCCCTCAAGCGGGAGGGGGCTACGAGCAGTACTTC.

With regard to this clone: Different DNA sequences within this sample yield the same CDR3. The chain has TRBV6-5 and TRBJ1-1; the match to TRBD1 covers 8 bases. The CDR3 has 15 residues. V was clipped by 6 bases and J by 0 bases; unmatched bases: 6. Germline loops: CDR1 MNHEY, CDR2 SVGAGI. CDR3 sequence reads: CASSRQGAMNTEAFF. CDR3 DNA sequence: TGTGCCAGCAGCCGTCAGGGGGCGATGAACACTGAAGCTTTCTTT.

The chain recombines TRBV5-8 with TRBJ2-2; D ambiguous. The CDR3 has 13 residues. The germline V and J ends were trimmed by 7 bases and 1 base, with 8 bases remaining between them. The V gene's germline CDR1 is SGHTS and CDR2 YDEGEE. CDR3: CASSRQNTGELFF. Here the CDR3 DNA reads TGTGCCAGCTCTCGACAGAACACCGGGGAGCTGTTTTTT.

The chain couples TRBV28 to TRBJ2-5; 10 bases align to TRBD1. The closer fit of TRBJ2-7 to the DNA end suggests the J call may be wrong. Germline V gene sequence: CDR1 MDHEN, CDR2 SYDVKM. The CDR3 runs to 14 residues. The CDR3 spells CASSPPGQGSEQYF. DNA for the CDR3: TGTGCCAGCAGTCCCCCGGGACAGGGGTCCGAGCAGTACTTC.

The chain uses TRBV7-2 and TRBJ1-2, with D unresolved. The length of the CDR3 is 16 residues. V was shortened by 0 bases and J by 8 bases, with 19 bases between the two germline ends. Germline V CDR1 and CDR2: SGHTA, FQGNSA. In nucleotides, the CDR3 is TGTGCCAGCAGCTTAGCCTCGTCCAACAGCCTAATCGGCTACACCTTC. Translation: CASSLASSNSLIGYTF.

The rearrangement joins TRBV18 to TRBJ1-2; possibly TRBD1 for D (5 bases). The germline V gene has CDR1 KGHSH and CDR2 LQKENI. Trimming took 4 bases from V and 6 from J, leaving 12 bases between them. The CDR3 loop spans 13 amino acids. The CDR3: CASSRMRGDGYTF. The CDR3 bases are TGTGCCAGCTCACGGATGCGGGGGGATGGCTACACCTTC.

This chain connects TRBV5-1 to TRBJ2-5; the D gene is possibly TRBD2 (6 bases). The CDR3 has 13 residues. Germline assignment: CDR1 SGHRS and CDR2 YFSETQ. With 0 bases removed from V and 4 bases from J, the gap between germline ends came to 7 bases. The CDR3 sequence: CASSLVEGETQYF. The CDR3 region has the DNA TGCGCCAGCAGCTTGGTGGAGGGAGAGACCCAGTACTTC.

V and J are TRBV4-2 and TRBJ1-2; D uncertain. The CDR3 has 14 amino acids. V shed 0 bases and J shed 4 bases, with 9 bases lying between them. The germline V gene has CDR1 LGHNA and CDR2 YNFKEQ. CDR3 protein: CASSQDRSSYGYTF. CDR3 bases: TGTGCCAGCAGCCAAGACCGTTCCAGCTATGGCTACACCTTC.

The chain employs TRBV6-1 and TRBJ1-2; the D gene is possibly TRBD1 (6 bases). Trimming took off 7 bases at V and 1 base at J, with 10 bases between the two ends. The germline V gene has CDR1 MNHNS and CDR2 SASEGT. The CDR3 is 13 amino acids. The CDR3 region has the DNA TGTGCCAGCACCAACAGGGATAACTATGGCTACACCTTC. This gives the protein CASTNRDNYGYTF.